In this sample, the clone carrying this TCR beta chain turned up a few times. A library of TCRbeta sequences, prepared with unique molecular identifiers, was generated. TCRdb reprocessed the PCR reads with MiXCR, giving one entry per CDR3 protein. Of 420,000 or so distinct CDR3 sequences listed, about a tenth are singletons. This specimen belongs to a study of T-cell reconstitution after alpha-beta-depleted transplantation in children. The CDR3 covers 13 residues. The V gene lost 2 bases and the J gene lost 1 base, with 7 bases spanning the gap. CDR1 and CDR2 (germline): SGHKS, YYEKEE (reference sequence).

The clonotype was recovered from a human donor who donated a stem cell graft to a child with acute myeloid leukemia. The specimen was PBMCs from the stem cell graft donor, collected from the stem cell graft. The genes are TRBV5-5 and TRBJ2-7; D gene ambiguous. Written as DNA, the CDR3 is TGTGCCAGCAGCTTTGGTATTTCCTACGAGCAGTACGTC. Translated: CASSFGISYEQYV.